The rows below give T cell receptor beta chains drawn from one sample of a study of blood T cell repertoires in COVID-19. Sequenced by immunoSEQ multiplex PCR; TCRdb stores in-frame clones only, minus some. Of just over 70,000 clones listed, around 80% were seen once; the top ten hold 15% to 20%. Sequenced sample: peripheral blood. Receptor source: a man in his 70s who had recovered from COVID-19. CDR3s include the opening cysteine and the closing phenylalanine or tryptophan. The order of the fields is V gene, CDR3 length, J gene, CDR3 protein.

TRBV7-3	14	TRBJ1-1	CASSPGTGYTEAFF
TRBV5-6	13	TRBJ2-1	CASSSGLAGEQFF
TRBV7-6	14	TRBJ1-6	CASSLGEASSPLHF
TRBV15	16	TRBJ1-5	CATSRPRGQLDQPQHF
TRBV4-1	15	TRBJ2-5	CASSQEWQGEETQYF
TRBV5-4	14	TRBJ2-5	CASSLPRSGETQYF
TRBV18	12	TRBJ1-1	CASSKDRGEAFF
TRBV9	18	TRBJ1-3	CASSVSTGQGADGNTIYF
TRBV12-3/TRBV12-4	12	TRBJ2-5	CASSNSVETQYF
TRBV11-3	14	TRBJ1-4	CASSFTGDNEKLFF
TRBV10-3	15	TRBJ1-4	CAISESTGLDEKLFF
TRBV7-8	16	TRBJ1-5	CASSLQGAWGNQPQHF
TRBV19	14	TRBJ2-1	CASSSDRARNEQFF
TRBV6-2/TRBV6-3	18	TRBJ2-5	CASSYSKWTSGAQETQYF
TRBV4-1	15	TRBJ2-5	CASSPGAARVETQYF
TRBV7-2	14	TRBJ2-1	CASSLGGSVYEQFF
TRBV30	18	TRBJ2-7	CAWSVNFRDSWGIYEQYF
TRBV27	15	TRBJ1-5	CASRSGTGSSQPQHF